This T cell receptor beta chain stems from a study of blood T cell repertoires in COVID-19. Study summary: Italy, Spain and the United States were the sources of the convalescent and acute COVID-19 samples. In each case, the material was cDNA or gDNA derived from T cells, B-cell-depleted T cells, or PBMCs.

V was trimmed by 5 bases and J by 2 bases, leaving 11 bases between them. The CDR3 spans 14 residues. Germline V gene lookup returns CDR1 PRHDT and CDR2 FYEKMQ (reference sequence). Original analysis: Amplified reference gene primers provided the basis for estimating nucleated cell counts. Using immunoSEQ multiplex PCR, the repertoire was profiled, and TCRdb retains in-frame clones only, with some absent. That table is the source of V, J and clone size, and D and trimming were worked out from the DNA. The sample gives under 300,000 clones, roughly 80% of which show up once; 3.4% is in the top ten. The source of this sequence is a woman aged 18-35 years with acute or convalescent COVID-19. Specimen: peripheral blood. This chain links TRBV13 with TRBJ2-3; no definite D call. The CDR3 region is CASSPSAPTDTQYF. The CDR3 nucleotides are TGTGCCAGCAGCCCTAGTGCTCCCACAGATACGCAGTATTTT.